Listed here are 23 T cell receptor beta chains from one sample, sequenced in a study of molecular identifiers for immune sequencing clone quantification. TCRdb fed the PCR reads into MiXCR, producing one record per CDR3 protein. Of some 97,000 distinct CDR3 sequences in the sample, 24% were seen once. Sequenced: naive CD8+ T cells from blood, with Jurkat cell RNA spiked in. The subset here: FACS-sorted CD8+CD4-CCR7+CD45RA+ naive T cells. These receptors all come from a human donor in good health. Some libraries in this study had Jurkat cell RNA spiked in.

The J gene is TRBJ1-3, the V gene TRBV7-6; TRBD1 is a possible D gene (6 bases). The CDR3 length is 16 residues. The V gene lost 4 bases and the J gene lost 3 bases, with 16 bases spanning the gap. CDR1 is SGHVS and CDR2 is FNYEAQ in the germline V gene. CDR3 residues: CASSSQTGKYGNTIYF. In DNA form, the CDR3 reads TGTGCCAGCAGCTCCCAGACAGGAAAGTATGGAAACACCATATATTTT.

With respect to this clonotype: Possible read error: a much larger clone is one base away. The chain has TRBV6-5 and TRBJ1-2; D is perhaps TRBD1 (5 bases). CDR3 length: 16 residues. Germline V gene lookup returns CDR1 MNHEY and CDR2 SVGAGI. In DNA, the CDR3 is TGTGCCAGCAGTTACTCGTGGGGGGAGACTAACCATGGCTACACCTTC. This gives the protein CASSYSWGETNHGYTF.

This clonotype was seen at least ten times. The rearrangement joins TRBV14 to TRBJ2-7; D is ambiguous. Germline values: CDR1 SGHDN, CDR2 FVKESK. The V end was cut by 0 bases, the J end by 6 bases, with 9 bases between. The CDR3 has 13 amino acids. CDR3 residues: CASSQDTSGEQYF. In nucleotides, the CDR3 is TGTGCCAGCAGCCAAGATACATCCGGCGAGCAGTACTTC.

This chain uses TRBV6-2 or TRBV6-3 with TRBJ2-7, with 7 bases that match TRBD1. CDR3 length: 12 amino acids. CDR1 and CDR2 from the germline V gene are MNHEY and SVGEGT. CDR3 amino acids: CARLPGTAPVPV. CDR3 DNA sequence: TGTGCCAGACTACCGGGGACAGCCCCGGTTCCAGTC.

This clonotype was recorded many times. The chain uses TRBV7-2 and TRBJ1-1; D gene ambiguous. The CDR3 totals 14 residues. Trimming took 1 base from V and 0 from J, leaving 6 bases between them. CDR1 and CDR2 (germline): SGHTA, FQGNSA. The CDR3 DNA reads TGTGCCAGCAGCTTAGGCAGAATGAACACTGAAGCTTTCTTT. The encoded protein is CASSLGRMNTEAFF.

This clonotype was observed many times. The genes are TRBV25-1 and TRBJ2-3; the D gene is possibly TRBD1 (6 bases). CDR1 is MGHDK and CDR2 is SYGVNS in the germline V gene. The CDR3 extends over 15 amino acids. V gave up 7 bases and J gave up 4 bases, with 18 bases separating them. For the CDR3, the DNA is TGTGCCAGCACTGCAGGACAGACGGTCCCAGATACGCAGTATTTT. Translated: CASTAGQTVPDTQYF.

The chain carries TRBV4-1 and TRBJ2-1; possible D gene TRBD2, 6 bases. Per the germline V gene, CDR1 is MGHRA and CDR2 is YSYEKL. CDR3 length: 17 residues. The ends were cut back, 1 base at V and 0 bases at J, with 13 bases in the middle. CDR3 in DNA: TGCGCCAGCAGCCAAGGGGGACTTTCGAGCTCCTACAATGAGCAGTTCTTC. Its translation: CASSQGGLSSSYNEQFF.

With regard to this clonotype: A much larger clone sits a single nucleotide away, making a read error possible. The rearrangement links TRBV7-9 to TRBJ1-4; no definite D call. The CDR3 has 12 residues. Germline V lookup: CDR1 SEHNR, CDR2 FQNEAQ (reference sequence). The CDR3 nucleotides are TGTGCCAGCAGCTTAGACACGGAAAAACCGTTTTTT. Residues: CASSLDTEKPFF.

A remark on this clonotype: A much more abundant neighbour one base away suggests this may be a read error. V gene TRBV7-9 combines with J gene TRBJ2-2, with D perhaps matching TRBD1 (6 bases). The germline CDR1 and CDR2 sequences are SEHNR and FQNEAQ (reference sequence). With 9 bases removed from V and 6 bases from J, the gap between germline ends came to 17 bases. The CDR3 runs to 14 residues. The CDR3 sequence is CARTGPPPPGELFF. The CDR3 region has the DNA TGTGCCAGAACAGGGCCCCCTCCGCCCGGGGAGCTGTTTTTT.

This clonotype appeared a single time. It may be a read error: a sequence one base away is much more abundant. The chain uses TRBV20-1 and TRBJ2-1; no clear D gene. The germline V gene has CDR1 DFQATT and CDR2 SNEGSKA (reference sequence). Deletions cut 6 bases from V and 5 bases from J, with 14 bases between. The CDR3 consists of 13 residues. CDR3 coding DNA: TGCAGTGCCTTGCTAGTTTCCCACAATGAGCAGTTCTTC. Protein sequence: CSALLVSHNEQFF.

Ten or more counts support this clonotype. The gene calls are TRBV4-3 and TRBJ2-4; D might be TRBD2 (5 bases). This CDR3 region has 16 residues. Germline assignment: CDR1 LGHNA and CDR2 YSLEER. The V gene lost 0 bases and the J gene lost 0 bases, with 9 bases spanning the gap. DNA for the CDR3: TGCGCCAGCAGCCAAGATGCCGGACTAGCCAAAAACATTCAGTACTTC. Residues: CASSQDAGLAKNIQYF.

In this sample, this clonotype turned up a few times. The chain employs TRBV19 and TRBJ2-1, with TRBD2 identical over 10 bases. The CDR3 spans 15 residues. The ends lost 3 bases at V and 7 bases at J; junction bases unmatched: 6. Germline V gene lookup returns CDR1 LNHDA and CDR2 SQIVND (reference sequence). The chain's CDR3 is CASSILAGVGNEQFF. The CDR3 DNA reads TGTGCCAGTAGTATTCTAGCGGGAGTTGGTAATGAGCAGTTCTTC.

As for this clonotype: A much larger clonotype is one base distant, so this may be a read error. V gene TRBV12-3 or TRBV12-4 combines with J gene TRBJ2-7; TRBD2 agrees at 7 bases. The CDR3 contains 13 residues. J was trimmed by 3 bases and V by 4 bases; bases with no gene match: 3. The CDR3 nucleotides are TGTGCCAGCAGTTGGGGCGGGGGCTACGAGCAGTACTTC. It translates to CASSWGGGYEQYF.

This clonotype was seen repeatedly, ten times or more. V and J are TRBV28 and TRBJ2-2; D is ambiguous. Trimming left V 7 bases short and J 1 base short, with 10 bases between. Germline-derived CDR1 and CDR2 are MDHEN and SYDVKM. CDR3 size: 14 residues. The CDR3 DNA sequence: TGTGCCAGCACCGTCACAGTGAACACCGGGGAGCTGTTTTTT. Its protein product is CASTVTVNTGELFF.

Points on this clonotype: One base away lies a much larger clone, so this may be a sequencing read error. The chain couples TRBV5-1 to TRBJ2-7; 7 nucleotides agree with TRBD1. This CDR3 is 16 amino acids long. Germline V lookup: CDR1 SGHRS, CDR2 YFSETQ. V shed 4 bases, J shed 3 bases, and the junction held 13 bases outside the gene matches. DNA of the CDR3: TGCGCCAGCAGCCCGGCCTTCCTAGGGGGCAACTACGAGCAGTACTTC. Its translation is CASSPAFLGGNYEQYF. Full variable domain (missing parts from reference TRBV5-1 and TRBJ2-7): KAGVTQTPRYLIKTRGQQVTLSCSPISGHRSVSWYQQTPGQGLQFLFEYFSETQRNKGNFPGRFSGRQFSNSRSEMNVSTLELGDSALYLCASSPAFLGGNYEQYFGPGTRLTVT.

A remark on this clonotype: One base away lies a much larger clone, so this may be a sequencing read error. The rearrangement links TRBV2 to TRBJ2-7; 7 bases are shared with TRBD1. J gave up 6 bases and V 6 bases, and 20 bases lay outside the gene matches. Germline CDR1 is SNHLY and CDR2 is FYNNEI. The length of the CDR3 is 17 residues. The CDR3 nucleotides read TGTGCCAGCAGCCACACCGCCGACAGGGTTGGGGATTGCGAGCAGTACTTC. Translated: CASSHTADRVGDCEQYF. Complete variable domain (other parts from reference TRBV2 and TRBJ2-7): EPEVTQTPSHQVTQMGQEVILRCVPISNHLYFYWYRQILGQKVEFLVSFYNNEISEKSEIFDDQFSVERPDGSNFTLKIRSTKLEDSAMYFCASSHTADRVGDCEQYFGPGTRLTVT.

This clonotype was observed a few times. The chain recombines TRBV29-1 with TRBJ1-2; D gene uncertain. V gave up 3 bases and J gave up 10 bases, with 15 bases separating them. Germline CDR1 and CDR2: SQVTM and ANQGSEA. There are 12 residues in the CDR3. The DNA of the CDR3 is TGCAGCGTTGACGCATTTGGGTCCAACTACACCTTC. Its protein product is CSVDAFGSNYTF.

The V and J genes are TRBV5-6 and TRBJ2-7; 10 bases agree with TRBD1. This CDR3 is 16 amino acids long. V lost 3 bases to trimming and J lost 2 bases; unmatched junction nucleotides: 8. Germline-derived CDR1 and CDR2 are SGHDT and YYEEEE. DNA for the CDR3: TGTGCCAGCAGCTCCCGGAGGGGACAGGGGACCTACGAGCAGTACTTC. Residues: CASSSRRGQGTYEQYF.

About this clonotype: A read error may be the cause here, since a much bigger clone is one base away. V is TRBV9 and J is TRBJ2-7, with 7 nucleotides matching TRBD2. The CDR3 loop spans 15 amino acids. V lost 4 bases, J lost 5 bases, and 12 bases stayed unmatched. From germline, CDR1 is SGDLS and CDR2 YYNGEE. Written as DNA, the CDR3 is TGTGCCAGCAGCCCCGGCGCGGGAGCCGCCAACGAGCAGTACTTC. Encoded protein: CASSPGAGAANEQYF.

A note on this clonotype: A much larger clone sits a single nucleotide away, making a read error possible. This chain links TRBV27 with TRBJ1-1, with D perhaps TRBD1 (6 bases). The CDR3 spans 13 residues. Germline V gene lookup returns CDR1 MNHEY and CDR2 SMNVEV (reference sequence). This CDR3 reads CAGSYTGTTEAFF. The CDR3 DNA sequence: TGTGCCGGCAGTTATACAGGGACCACTGAAGCTTTCTTT.

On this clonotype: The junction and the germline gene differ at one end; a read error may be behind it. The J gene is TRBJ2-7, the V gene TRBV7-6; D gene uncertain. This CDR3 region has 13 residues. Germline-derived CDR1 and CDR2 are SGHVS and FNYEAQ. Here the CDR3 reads CASSPGRSYKQYF. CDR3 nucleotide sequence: TGTGCCAGCAGCCCCGGGCGGTCCTACAAGCAGTACTTC.

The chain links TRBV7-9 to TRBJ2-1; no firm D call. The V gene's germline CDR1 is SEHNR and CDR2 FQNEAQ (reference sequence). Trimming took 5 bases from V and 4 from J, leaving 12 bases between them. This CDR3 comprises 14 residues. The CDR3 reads CASSLNRQYNEQFF. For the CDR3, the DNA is TGTGCCAGCAGCCTAAACCGGCAGTACAATGAGCAGTTCTTC. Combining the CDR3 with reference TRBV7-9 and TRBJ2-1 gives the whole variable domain DTGVSQNPRHKITKRGQNVTFRCDPISEHNRLYWYRQTLGQGPEFLTYFQNEAQLEKSRLLSDRFSAERPKGSFSTLEIQRTEQGDSAMYLCASSLNRQYNEQFFGPGTRLTVL.

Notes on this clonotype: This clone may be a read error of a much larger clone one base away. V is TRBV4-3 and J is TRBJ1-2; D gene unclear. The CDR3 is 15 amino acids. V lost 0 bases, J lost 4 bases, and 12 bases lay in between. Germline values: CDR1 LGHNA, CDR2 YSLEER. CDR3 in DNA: TGCGCCAGCAGCCAAGATTACGGGGTAGGCTATGGCTACACCTTC. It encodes CASSQDYGVGYGYTF.